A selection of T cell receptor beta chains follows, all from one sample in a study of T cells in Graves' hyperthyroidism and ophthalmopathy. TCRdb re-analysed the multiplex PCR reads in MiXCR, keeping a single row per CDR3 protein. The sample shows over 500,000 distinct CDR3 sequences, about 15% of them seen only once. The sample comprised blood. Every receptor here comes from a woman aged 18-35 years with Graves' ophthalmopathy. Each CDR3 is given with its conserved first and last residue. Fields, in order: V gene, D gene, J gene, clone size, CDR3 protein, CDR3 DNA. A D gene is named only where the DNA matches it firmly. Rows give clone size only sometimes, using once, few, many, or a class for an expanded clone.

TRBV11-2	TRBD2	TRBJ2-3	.	CASSLQTSGTGTDTQYF	TGTGCCAGCAGCTTACAGACTAGCGGGACGGGCACAGATACGCAGTATTTT
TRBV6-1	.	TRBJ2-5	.	CASSQGFEWLDQETQYF	TGTGCCAGCAGCCAAGGTTTTGAATGGTTGGACCAAGAGACCCAGTACTTC
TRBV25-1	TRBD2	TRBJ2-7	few	CASSDGTSGGLEQYF	TGTGCCAGCAGTGATGGGACTAGCGGGGGGCTCGAGCAGTACTTC
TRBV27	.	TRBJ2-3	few	CASSLLGAGATDTQYF	TGTGCCAGCAGTCTCCTAGGGGCAGGGGCCACAGATACGCAGTATTTT
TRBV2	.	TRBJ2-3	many	CAIEGAASTDTQYF	TGTGCCATTGAAGGGGCGGCTAGCACAGATACGCAGTATTTT
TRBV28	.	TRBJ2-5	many	CASTPAGKETQYF	TGTGCCAGCACCCCTGCAGGAAAAGAGACCCAGTACTTC
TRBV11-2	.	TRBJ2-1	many	CASVGGHEQFF	TGTGCCAGCGTCGGGGGTCATGAGCAGTTCTTC
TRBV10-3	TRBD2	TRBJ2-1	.	CAISGDGRAVDEQFF	TGTGCCATCAGTGGGGACGGGAGGGCTGTGGATGAGCAGTTCTTC
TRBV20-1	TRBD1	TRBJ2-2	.	CSAFPPGTGGISNTGELFF	TGCAGTGCTTTTCCCCCCGGGACAGGGGGAATATCGAACACCGGGGAGCTGTTTTTT
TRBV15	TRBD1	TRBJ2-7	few	CATSRLPGQGSYEQYF	TGTGCCACCAGCAGACTACCGGGACAGGGTTCCTACGAGCAGTACTTC
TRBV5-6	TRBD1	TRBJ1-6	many	CASSSGQGVDSPLHF	TGTGCCAGCAGCTCAGGACAGGGGGTAGACTCACCCCTCCACTTT
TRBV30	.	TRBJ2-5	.	CAWTGDQETQYF	TGTGCCTGGACAGGGGACCAAGAGACCCAGTACTTC
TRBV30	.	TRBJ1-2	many	CAWSPGIPSNGYTF	TGTGCCTGGAGTCCCGGGATCCCGTCCAATGGCTACACCTTC
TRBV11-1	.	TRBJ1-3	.	CASSQVQELSGNTIYF	TGTGCCAGCAGCCAAGTGCAGGAGCTCTCTGGAAACACCATATATTTT
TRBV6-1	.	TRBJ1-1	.	CASSDTGFTEAFF	TGTGCCAGCAGTGATACGGGCTTCACTGAAGCTTTCTTT
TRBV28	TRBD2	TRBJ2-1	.	CASNRLAGGHNEQFF	TGTGCCAGTAACCGACTAGCGGGAGGCCACAATGAGCAGTTCTTC
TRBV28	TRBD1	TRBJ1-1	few	CAKPGAHRDRREAFF	TGTGCCAAACCCGGAGCCCATCGGGACAGGCGTGAAGCTTTCTTT
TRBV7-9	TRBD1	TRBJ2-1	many	CASSAPTGGSYNEQFF	TGTGCCAGCAGCGCTCCGACAGGGGGCTCCTACAATGAGCAGTTCTTC
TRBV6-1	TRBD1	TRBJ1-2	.	CASRSRGIYGYTF	TGTGCCAGCAGGTCCAGGGGGATCTATGGCTACACCTTC
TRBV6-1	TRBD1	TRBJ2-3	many	CASNPAGTGTDTQYF	TGTGCCAGCAACCCCGCCGGGACAGGCACAGATACGCAGTATTTT
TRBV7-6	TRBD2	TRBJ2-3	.	CASSLERLAGVYTDTQYF	TGTGCCAGCAGCTTAGAACGACTAGCGGGGGTTTACACAGATACGCAGTATTTT
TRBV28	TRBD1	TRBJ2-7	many	CASSLRGLPYEQYF	TGTGCCAGCAGTTTAAGGGGGCTCCCCTACGAGCAGTACTTC
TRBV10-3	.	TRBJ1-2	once	CAISEIRGRNYGYTF	TGTGCCATCAGTGAGATACGGGGGAGGAACTATGGCTACACCTTC
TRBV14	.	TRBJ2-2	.	CASSRTPHRTANTGELFF	TGTGCCAGCAGCCGGACTCCACACAGGACGGCGAACACCGGGGAGCTGTTTTTT
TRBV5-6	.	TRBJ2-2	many	CASSFFAGENTGELFF	TGTGCCAGCAGCTTTTTCGCAGGCGAGAACACCGGGGAGCTGTTTTTT
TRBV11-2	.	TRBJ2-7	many	CASSFLGGGEYEQYF	TGTGCCAGCAGCTTCTTAGGGGGAGGCGAGTACGAGCAGTACTTC
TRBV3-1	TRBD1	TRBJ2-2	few	CASSRNRGQNTGELFF	TGTGCCAGCAGCAGGAACAGGGGGCAGAACACCGGGGAGCTGTTTTTT
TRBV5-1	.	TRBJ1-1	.	CASSLDGNEAFF	TGCGCCAGCAGCTTGGACGGAAATGAAGCTTTCTTT
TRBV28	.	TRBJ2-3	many	CASSLMPTDTQYF	TGTGCCAGCAGTTTAATGCCCACAGATACGCAGTATTTT
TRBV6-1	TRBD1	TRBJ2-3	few	CASSVRDSEGDTQYF	TGTGCCAGCAGTGTCCGGGACAGCGAGGGAGATACGCAGTATTTT
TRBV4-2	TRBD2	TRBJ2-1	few	CASSQRTSGAYNEQFF	TGTGCCAGCAGCCAACGGACTAGCGGGGCTTACAATGAGCAGTTCTTC